This entry lists 22 T cell receptor beta chains sequenced from one sample in a study of beta chain features in type 1 diabetes. The study reverse transcribed the entire isolated RNA, so it sequenced expressed TCRB transcripts. Clones were read by immunoSEQ multiplex PCR, and TCRdb kept only the in-frame ones, dropping some. The table records about 140,000 clones, roughly 9.3% of them present only once. Sequencing used central memory CD4+ T cells from blood. The source is a woman in her thirties or forties in good health.

This chain joins TRBV9 and TRBJ2-1; a possible D gene is TRBD2 (6 bases). This CDR3 comprises 15 residues. Germline lookup yields CDR1 SGDLS and CDR2 YYNGEE. Trimming removed 0 bases from V and 6 bases from J, with 13 bases in between. The DNA of the CDR3 is TGTGCCAGCAGCGTAGGAACTAGCTCCCGCAATGAGCAGTTCTTC. Translated, it gives CASSVGTSSRNEQFF.

This clone was seen ten or more times. This chain connects TRBV14 to TRBJ2-7; no firm D call. CDR3 length: 12 residues. The V gene's germline CDR1 is SGHDN and CDR2 FVKESK. The germline V and J ends were trimmed by 1 base and 6 bases, with 7 bases remaining between them. The CDR3 DNA reads as TGTGCCAGCAGCCAAGTTCTCTCCGAGCAGTACTTC. It translates to CASSQVLSEQYF.

This sequence joins TRBV5-4 and TRBJ2-5, with TRBD1 matching 9 bases. The CDR3 contains 16 residues. Germline-derived CDR1 and CDR2 are SGHNT and YYREEE (reference sequence). V shed 0 bases and J 1 base; nucleotides not matched to a gene: 4. The CDR3 spells CASSLVGQGRQETQYF. The CDR3 region has the DNA TGTGCCAGCAGCTTGGTGGGACAGGGACGCCAAGAGACCCAGTACTTC.

The chain carries TRBV6-5 and TRBJ2-7, with D perhaps matching TRBD1 (5 bases). CDR3 length: 13 residues. Trimming left V 6 bases short and J 3 bases short, with 12 bases between. The germline V gene encodes CDR1 MNHEY and CDR2 SVGAGI. The chain's CDR3 is CASRDGQGYEQYF. CDR3 nucleotides: TGTGCCAGCAGGGACGGGCAGGGCTACGAGCAGTACTTC.

V usage is TRBV7-9 and J usage is TRBJ2-5; 7 nucleotides line up with TRBD2. CDR1 and CDR2 (germline): SEHNR, FQNEAQ (reference sequence). This CDR3 is built from 12 residues. The V segment lost 3 bases and the J segment 10 bases; nucleotides outside the gene matches: 5. The CDR3 sequence is CASSLGGWNQYF. The DNA for the CDR3 is TGTGCCAGCAGCTTGGGAGGGTGGAACCAGTACTTC.

The chain recombines TRBV10-3 with TRBJ2-1; 7 nucleotides agree with TRBD2. The CDR3 is made up of 12 amino acids. Germline V gene data show CDR1 as ENHRY and CDR2 as SYGVKD. V shed 10 bases and J 9 bases; nucleotides not matched to a gene: 9. The CDR3 DNA sequence: TGTGCCAGCAGCCGAGCTAGCGGTGAGCAGTTCTTC. The encoded protein is CASSRASGEQFF.

The V gene is TRBV19, the J gene TRBJ2-1; 8 positions agree with TRBD2. The V gene's germline CDR1 is LNHDA and CDR2 SQIVND (reference sequence). Trimming removed 3 bases from V and 7 bases from J; junction bases left unmatched: 11. The CDR3 covers 16 residues. DNA for the CDR3: TGTGCCAGTAGTATGGGGACGGGGGGGCCGAAAAATGAGCAGTTCTTC. Its protein product is CASSMGTGGPKNEQFF.

The V and J genes are TRBV6-1 and TRBJ2-7, with 9 bases aligning to TRBD1. J gave up 2 bases and V 2 bases, and 4 bases lay outside the gene matches. The CDR3 runs to 15 residues. The V gene's germline CDR1 is MNHNS and CDR2 SASEGT. The CDR3 here is CASSETGGSTYEQYF. CDR3 nucleotides: TGTGCCAGCAGTGAAACAGGGGGCAGCACCTACGAGCAGTACTTC.

The chain has TRBV4-2 and TRBJ1-6; a possible D gene is TRBD1 (5 bases). Trimming removed 1 base from V and 7 bases from J, with 17 bases in between. Germline CDR1 and CDR2: LGHNA and YNFKEQ. The CDR3 consists of 17 residues. The CDR3 DNA reads TGTGCCAGCAGCCAAGTTAAGTTCCGGGAGGGGAATTCACCCCTCCACTTT. It encodes CASSQVKFREGNSPLHF.

The V call is TRBV6-5, the J call TRBJ2-5, with a weak D call TRBD2 (5 bases). Deletions cut 6 bases from V and 5 bases from J, with 16 bases between. Germline V lookup: CDR1 MNHEY, CDR2 SVGAGI. The CDR3 sequence is 14 residues long. The CDR3: CASRPYSRGETQYF. CDR3 sequence (DNA): TGTGCCAGCAGACCTTACTCCCGGGGTGAGACCCAGTACTTC.

This clone occurred a few times. V is TRBV7-2 and J is TRBJ1-6; D ambiguous. The V end lost 3 bases, the J end lost 7 bases, and 4 bases lay between the germline ends. The CDR3 length is 12 residues. From germline, CDR1 is SGHTA and CDR2 FQGNSA. The CDR3 nucleotides are TGTGCCAGCAGCTTTCTAAATTCACCCCTCCACTTT. The encoded protein is CASSFLNSPLHF.

The sample holds a few counts of this clone. The chain joins TRBV5-6 to TRBJ2-7; possibly TRBD1 for D (6 bases). Trimming took off 3 bases at V and 6 bases at J, with 13 bases between the two ends. CDR3 length: 13 amino acids. Germline-derived CDR1 and CDR2 are SGHDT and YYEEEE. The CDR3 DNA reads as TGTGCCAGCAGCTCGCAGGGGCTCGGCGAGCAGTACTTC. Translating it yields CASSSQGLGEQYF.

The rearrangement uses TRBV6-5 and TRBJ2-1; perhaps TRBD2 as D (6 bases). Germline V gene sequence: CDR1 MNHEY, CDR2 SVGAGI. CDR3 length: 14 amino acids. The germline V and J ends were trimmed by 3 bases and 6 bases, with 12 bases remaining between them. The CDR3 bases are TGTGCCAGCAGTTATCGGAGGGACTCCAATGAGCAGTTCTTC. Protein: CASSYRRDSNEQFF.

V and J are TRBV27 and TRBJ1-2; the D gene is possibly TRBD1 (5 bases). This CDR3 has 13 amino acids. The ends were cut back, 8 bases at V and 4 bases at J, with 14 bases in the middle. Germline V CDR1 and CDR2: MNHEY, SMNVEV (reference sequence). The CDR3 loop reads CASASSGGYGYTF. The CDR3 nucleotides read TGTGCCAGCGCCTCCTCGGGGGGCTATGGCTACACCTTC.

This clone was seen more than once but under ten times. The chain couples TRBV6-6 to TRBJ2-2; 11 nucleotides agree with TRBD2. The CDR3 consists of 15 residues. Unmatched junction bases numbered 8, after V lost 10 bases and J lost 4 bases. Germline values: CDR1 MNHNY, CDR2 SVGAGI (reference sequence). CDR3 in amino acids: CATMALAGGTGELFF. DNA for the CDR3: TGTGCCACCATGGCCCTAGCGGGGGGCACCGGGGAGCTGTTTTTT.

This clone was seen repeatedly, ten times or more. The chain joins TRBV28 to TRBJ2-1; 7 positions agree with TRBD2. The CDR3 consists of 13 residues. The V segment lost 6 bases and the J segment 9 bases; nucleotides outside the gene matches: 8. Per germline, CDR1 MDHEN and CDR2 SYDVKM. CDR3 sequence: CASRPGTNSEQFF. CDR3 bases: TGTGCCAGCAGGCCAGGGACTAACAGTGAGCAGTTCTTC.

The chain combines TRBV27 with TRBJ2-7, with 7 bases that match TRBD1. The CDR3 has 17 amino acids. The J segment lost 4 bases and the V segment lost 2 bases, leaving 14 bases of the junction unmatched. Germline loops: CDR1 MNHEY, CDR2 SMNVEV (reference sequence). Here the CDR3 reads CASSLAQSGTVSYEQYF. In DNA form, the CDR3 reads TGTGCCAGCAGTTTAGCTCAATCCGGGACAGTAAGTTACGAGCAGTACTTC.

This clone was counted ten times or more. V and J are TRBV10-3 and TRBJ2-3; the match to TRBD1 covers 7 bases. Germline trimming cut 8 bases from V and 0 bases from J; bases unmatched to any gene: 5. CDR3 size: 14 residues. The germline gives CDR1 ENHRY, CDR2 SYGVKD. In DNA form, the CDR3 reads TGTGCCATCCGACAGGGCGTTAGCACAGATACGCAGTATTTT. This encodes CAIRQGVSTDTQYF.

Many counts were recorded for this clone. V is TRBV2 and J is TRBJ2-7; TRBD2 aligns across 14 bases. With 8 bases clipped from V and 6 bases from J, the junction kept 9 bases outside the gene matches. The length of the CDR3 is 15 residues. The germline CDR1 and CDR2 sequences are SNHLY and FYNNEI. The CDR3 bases are TGTGCCAGCCCTGGGACTAGCGGGGGCCTTGGCGAGCAGTACTTC. Amino acid sequence: CASPGTSGGLGEQYF.

The genes are TRBV29-1 and TRBJ2-3, with D maybe TRBD2 (6 bases). Germline CDR1 SQVTM, CDR2 ANQGSEA. The CDR3 sequence is 16 residues long. V shed 7 bases and J shed 1 base, with 21 bases lying between them. In DNA form, the CDR3 reads TGCAGCGCCTCGGGGGTGGGTCCCCAACGCACAGATACGCAGTATTTT. This encodes CSASGVGPQRTDTQYF.

This clone was counted only a few times. This chain uses TRBV11-2 with TRBJ2-6; the D gene is possibly TRBD2 (6 bases). CDR1 SGHAT and CDR2 FQNNGV come from the germline V gene. This CDR3 spans 18 amino acids. V lost 4 bases, J lost 5 bases, and 21 bases lay in between. Written as DNA, the CDR3 is TGTGCCAGCAGCTCGCCGGGACTGGTCCTTCAGCGGGCCAACGTCCTGACTTTC. Amino acids: CASSSPGLVLQRANVLTF.

This clone has a count of ten or more. The J gene is TRBJ2-4, the V gene TRBV21-1; TRBD2 is taken as the D call from the table, unchecked against the DNA. TRBV21-1 is a listed pseudogene. This CDR3 has 15 residues. The CDR3 reads CASSRRTEAKNIQYF. The CDR3 DNA is TGTGCCAGCAGCAGGAGGACGGAAGCCAAAAACATTCAGTACTTC.